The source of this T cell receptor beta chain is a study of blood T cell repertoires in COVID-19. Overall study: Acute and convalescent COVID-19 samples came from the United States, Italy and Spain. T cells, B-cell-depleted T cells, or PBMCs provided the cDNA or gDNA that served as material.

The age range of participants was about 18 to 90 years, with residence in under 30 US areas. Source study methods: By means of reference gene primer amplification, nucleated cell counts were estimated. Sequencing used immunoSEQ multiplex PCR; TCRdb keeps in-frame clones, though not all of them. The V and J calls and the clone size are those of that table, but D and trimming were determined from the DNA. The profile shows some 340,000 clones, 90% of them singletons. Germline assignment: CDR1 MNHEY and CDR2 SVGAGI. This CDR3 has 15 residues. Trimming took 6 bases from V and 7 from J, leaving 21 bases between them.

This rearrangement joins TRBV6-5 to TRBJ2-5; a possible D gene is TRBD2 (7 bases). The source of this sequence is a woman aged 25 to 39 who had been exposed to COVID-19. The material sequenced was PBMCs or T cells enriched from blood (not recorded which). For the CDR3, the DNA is TGTGCCAGCAGGTCATTAGGGGGGGAAATTGGGACCCAGTACTTC. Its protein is CASRSLGGEIGTQYF.